Listed here are 23 T cell receptor beta chains from one sample, sequenced in a study of identical twins. MiXCR, applied by TCRdb to the 5' RACE reads, yields one record per CDR3 protein. Seen here are more than 1.5 million distinct CDR3 sequences, under 35% observed once, and the top ten hold about 0.27%. The specimen sequenced was cord blood. These receptors originate from a newborn girl in good health.

CDR3 DNA: TGTGCCAGCAGCCAATATCTAGCGGGATACTACAATGAGCAGTTCTTC. Amino acids: CASSQYLAGYYNEQFF. The chain carries TRBV4-2 and TRBJ2-1; 9 nucleotides agree with TRBD2. V lost 2 bases, J lost 3 bases, and 5 bases stayed unmatched. The CDR3 runs to 16 residues. CDR1 is LGHNA and CDR2 is YNFKEQ in the germline V gene.

The J gene is TRBJ2-5, the V gene TRBV9, with 13 bases fitting TRBD2. Germline CDR1 is SGDLS and CDR2 is YYNGEE. The CDR3 extends over 16 amino acids. J lost 6 bases, V lost 4 bases, and 9 bases had no gene match. For the CDR3, the DNA is TGTGCCAGCAGCCCCAGACTAGCGGGAGGCGGGAAGACCCAGTACTTC. This sequence encodes CASSPRLAGGGKTQYF. The entire variable domain, with the rest obtained from reference TRBV9 and TRBJ2-5, is as follows: DSGVTQTPKHLITATGQRVTLRCSPRSGDLSVYWYQQSLDQGLQFLIQYYNGEERAKGNILERFSAQQFPDLHSELNLSSLELGDSALYFCASSPRLAGGGKTQYFGPGTRLLVL.

This clonotype came up a few times. This chain connects TRBV28 to TRBJ2-5; the D gene is possibly TRBD2 (5 bases). In germline, CDR1 is MDHEN, CDR2 SYDVKM. V gave up 5 bases and J gave up 11 bases, with 18 bases separating them. The CDR3 is made up of 13 amino acids. In DNA, the CDR3 is TGTGCCAGCAGTCCCCCGCTTTTGTGGGAGCAGTACTTC. Protein: CASSPPLLWEQYF.

This clonotype has at least ten counts. The chain has TRBV7-2 and TRBJ2-1; no clear D. Trimming left V 4 bases short and J 4 bases short, with 8 bases between. CDR1 SGHTA and CDR2 FQGNSA come from the germline V gene. CDR3 length equals 13 residues. The CDR3 loop is CASSSGQYNEQFF. The CDR3 nucleotides are TGTGCCAGCAGCTCAGGCCAGTACAATGAGCAGTTCTTC.

The V call is TRBV7-2, the J call TRBJ2-3; 8 positions agree with TRBD2. Unmatched junction bases numbered 4, after V lost 2 bases and J lost 3 bases. The CDR3 consists of 15 residues. Germline V CDR1 and CDR2: SGHTA, FQGNSA. The CDR3 nucleotides are TGTGCCAGCAGCTTATACGCGGGGGGAACAGATACGCAGTATTTT. The encoded protein is CASSLYAGGTDTQYF. Looking up the rest from reference TRBV7-2 and TRBJ2-3 gives the full variable domain: GAGVSQSPSNKVTEKGKDVELRCDPISGHTALYWYRQSLGQGLEFLIYFQGNSAPDKSGLPSDRFSAERTGGSVSTLTIQRTQQEDSAVYLCASSLYAGGTDTQYFGPGTRLTVL.

The table lists this clonotype with a few counts. The chain joins TRBV3-1 to TRBJ1-2; no definite D call. Trimming removed 4 bases at V and 4 bases at J, with 7 bases between. The CDR3 sequence is 12 residues long. Germline values: CDR1 LGHDT, CDR2 YNNKEL (reference sequence). CDR3 amino acids: CASSLTPYGYTF. For the CDR3, the DNA is TGTGCCAGCAGCCTCACCCCCTATGGCTACACCTTC.

This clonotype was seen a few times. The V and J genes are TRBV6-5 and TRBJ1-1; tentative D call: TRBD1 (6 bases). With 11 bases removed from V and 0 bases from J, the gap between germline ends came to 13 bases. Per germline, CDR1 MNHEY and CDR2 SVGAGI. The CDR3 consists of 13 residues. The CDR3 DNA is TGTGCCCGGACAGCCCGGGTGAACACTGAAGCTTTCTTT. Amino acid sequence: CARTARVNTEAFF.

CDR3 residues: CSASPRLAQETQYF. CDR3 nucleotides: TGCAGTGCTAGCCCTCGACTAGCCCAAGAGACCCAGTACTTC. This chain connects TRBV20-1 to TRBJ2-5, with 7 bases identical to TRBD2. Germline CDR1 is DFQATT and CDR2 is SNEGSKA (reference sequence). V shed 3 bases, J shed 1 base, and the junction held 5 bases outside the gene matches. The CDR3 is 14 amino acids.

The chain links TRBV6-1 to TRBJ2-3; 8 nucleotides match TRBD1. The CDR3 runs to 14 residues. V lost 7 bases, J lost 0 bases, and 3 bases stayed unmatched. Germline loops: CDR1 MNHNS, CDR2 SASEGT. DNA of the CDR3: TGTGCCAGCATCACAGGGGGTAGCACAGATACGCAGTATTTT. Its translation is CASITGGSTDTQYF.

This clonotype was counted a few times. V usage is TRBV19 and J usage is TRBJ1-2; D gene unclear. Looked up from germline, CDR1 is LNHDA and CDR2 is SQIVND (reference sequence). With 6 bases removed from V and 4 bases from J, the gap between germline ends came to 15 bases. This CDR3 spans 14 amino acids. This CDR3 reads CASSRWSELYGYTF. The DNA for the CDR3 is TGTGCCAGTAGCCGATGGAGCGAACTCTATGGCTACACCTTC.

This clonotype was picked up one time. The gene calls are TRBV24-1 and TRBJ2-1, with 11 bases matching TRBD1. This CDR3 is 14 amino acids long. The V segment lost 6 bases and the J segment 9 bases; nucleotides outside the gene matches: 6. Germline V gene data show CDR1 as KGHDR and CDR2 as SFDVKD. The CDR3 DNA is TGTGCCACCAGTCCCCGGACAGGGGGCACTGAGCAGTTCTTC. Amino acids: CATSPRTGGTEQFF.

This clonotype appeared a few times. The chain carries TRBV20-1 and TRBJ1-2, with TRBD1 matching 9 bases. J lost 7 bases, V lost 0 bases, and 9 bases had no gene match. The CDR3 contains 15 residues. Germline V gene sequence: CDR1 DFQATT, CDR2 SNEGSKA (reference sequence). The CDR3 protein is CSAREPQGAETGYTF. CDR3 nucleotides: TGCAGTGCTAGAGAACCACAGGGGGCAGAGACTGGCTACACCTTC.

This clonotype was recorded a few times. The chain employs TRBV2 and TRBJ1-5, with no clear D. Trimming shortened V by 1 base and J by 13 bases, and 8 bases separated the two germline ends. There are 11 residues in the CDR3. CDR1 is SNHLY, CDR2 FYNNEI, per germline. The CDR3 bases are TGTGCCAGCAGTGAAGGGACCGCTCAGCATTTT. Amino acid sequence: CASSEGTAQHF.

The chain recombines TRBV28 with TRBJ2-4; 11 bases align to TRBD2. The CDR3 is 16 amino acids. The J segment lost 1 base and the V segment lost 4 bases, leaving 3 bases of the junction unmatched. From germline, CDR1 is MDHEN and CDR2 SYDVKM. CDR3 region: CASSSASGRAKNIQYF. The DNA of the CDR3 is TGTGCCAGCAGTTCGGCTAGCGGGAGGGCCAAAAACATTCAGTACTTC.

In this sample, this clonotype turned up a few times. The chain recombines TRBV6-6 with TRBJ2-1; D is possibly TRBD2 (7 bases). Trimming shortened V by 0 bases and J by 4 bases, and 16 bases separated the two germline ends. Looked up from germline, CDR1 is MNHNY and CDR2 is SVGAGI (reference sequence). The CDR3 is made up of 17 amino acids. CDR3 amino acids: CASSYSVERGGYNEQFF. In DNA form, the CDR3 reads TGTGCCAGCAGTTACTCGGTTGAGAGGGGGGGTTACAATGAGCAGTTCTTC.

This clonotype was picked up a small number of times. The chain has TRBV7-2 and TRBJ2-5, with unresolved D. The J call is uncertain, as TRBJ2-7 better fits the DNA end. The CDR3 totals 17 residues. Germline loops: CDR1 SGHTA, CDR2 FQGNSA. The CDR3 is CASSLGRKRDPTREQYF. CDR3 sequence (DNA): TGTGCCAGCAGCTTAGGAAGGAAGAGAGACCCCACCCGCGAGCAGTACTTC.

Only a few counts were recorded for this clonotype. The chain joins TRBV9 to TRBJ2-3; 10 bases agree with TRBD2. The CDR3 has 19 amino acids. The germline gives CDR1 SGDLS, CDR2 YYNGEE. Unmatched junction bases numbered 10, after V lost 0 bases and J lost 0 bases. CDR3: CASSVGWTSGIPSTDTQYF. The DNA for the CDR3 is TGTGCCAGCAGCGTAGGCTGGACTAGCGGTATACCTAGCACAGATACGCAGTATTTT. Looking up the rest from reference TRBV9 and TRBJ2-3 gives the full variable domain: DSGVTQTPKHLITATGQRVTLRCSPRSGDLSVYWYQQSLDQGLQFLIQYYNGEERAKGNILERFSAQQFPDLHSELNLSSLELGDSALYFCASSVGWTSGIPSTDTQYFGPGTRLTVL.

This clonotype was seen a handful of times. The V call is TRBV10-3, the J call TRBJ2-1; 10 positions match TRBD2. The V segment lost 0 bases and the J segment 6 bases; nucleotides outside the gene matches: 5. The CDR3 covers 16 residues. From germline, CDR1 is ENHRY and CDR2 SYGVKD. CDR3 bases: TGTGCCATCAGTGAGTCGGGGGCTAGCGGGAGCAATGAGCAGTTCTTC. Its protein product is CAISESGASGSNEQFF.

This clonotype appeared many times. This chain joins TRBV10-3 and TRBJ2-1; 7 bases agree with TRBD2. Germline loops: CDR1 ENHRY, CDR2 SYGVKD. V shed 3 bases, J shed 3 bases, and the junction held 5 bases outside the gene matches. This CDR3 region has 15 residues. CDR3 amino acids: CAISDRGTNYNEQFF. For the CDR3, the DNA is TGTGCCATCAGTGATAGAGGGACTAACTACAATGAGCAGTTCTTC.

V gene TRBV24-1 combines with J gene TRBJ2-1; 8 bases map to TRBD1. The CDR3 runs 16 residues. After removal of 1 base from V and 8 bases from J, the junction contained 9 bases not matched to a gene. Germline lookup yields CDR1 KGHDR and CDR2 SFDVKD. The CDR3 DNA follows: TGTGCCACCAGTGATTTCGCAGGGGGCGCTTTTTATGAGCAGTTCTTC. Protein product: CATSDFAGGAFYEQFF.

V and J are TRBV5-1 and TRBJ2-4, with 12 bases aligning to TRBD2. CDR1 is SGHRS, CDR2 YFSETQ, per germline. V lost 4 bases, J lost 13 bases, and 12 bases stayed unmatched. The CDR3 runs 15 residues. The CDR3 reads CASSGGLAGLEEQYF. CDR3 in DNA: TGCGCCAGCAGCGGAGGACTAGCGGGACTAGAGGAGCAGTACTTC.

The chain links TRBV19 to TRBJ1-2; 8 nucleotides align to TRBD1. Trimming took 6 bases from V and 8 from J; bases not matched to a gene: 11. The CDR3 is 14 residues long. From germline, CDR1 is LNHDA and CDR2 SQIVND (reference sequence). CDR3 nucleotide sequence: TGTGCCAGTAGCCAGGGACAGGAATTAGACGGCTACACCTTC. Translation: CASSQGQELDGYTF.

This clonotype was counted many times. One junction end disagrees with the germline gene, perhaps due to a read error. The rearrangement joins TRBV5-1 to TRBJ2-3, with 13 bases matching TRBD2. The CDR3 extends over 15 amino acids. CDR1 and CDR2 from the germline V gene are SGHRS and YFSETQ. The CDR3 loop is CASSGGLAGSDTQYF. DNA for the CDR3: TGTGCCAGCAGCGGGGGACTAGCGGGATCAGATACGCAGTATTTT.